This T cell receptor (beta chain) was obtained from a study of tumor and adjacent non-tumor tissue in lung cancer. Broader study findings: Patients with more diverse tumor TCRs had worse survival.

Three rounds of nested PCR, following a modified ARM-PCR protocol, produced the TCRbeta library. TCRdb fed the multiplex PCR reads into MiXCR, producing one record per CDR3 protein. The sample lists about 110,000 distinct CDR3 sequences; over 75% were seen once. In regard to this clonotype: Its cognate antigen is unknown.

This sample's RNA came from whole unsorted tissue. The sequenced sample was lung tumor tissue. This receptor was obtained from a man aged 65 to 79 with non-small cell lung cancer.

CDR3 region: CASGHATGSLREKLFF. CDR3 DNA sequence: TGTGCCAGCGGTCATGCGACAGGGAGCTTAAGGGAAAAACTGTTTTTT. This chain connects TRBV6-1 to TRBJ1-4; 7 bases are a match to TRBD1. The CDR3 spans 16 residues. Trimming at V came to 8 bases and at J to 8 bases, leaving 17 bases not matched to a gene. Germline CDR1 and CDR2: MNHNS and SASEGT.